This T cell receptor (beta chain) stems from a study of shared clonotypes between healthy human individuals. Between the trimmed V and J ends, which lost 0 bases and 2 bases, there was a span of 14 bases. This CDR3 has 17 residues. Germline V CDR1 and CDR2: ENHRY, SYGVKD. Donors were healthy HIV-negative adults without recent acute infections or vaccinations. Only in-frame clones appear in the TCRdb table, and some are missing; sequencing was by immunoSEQ multiplex PCR. Of about 490,000 clones listed, roughly 85% are singletons. The rearrangement joins TRBV10-3 to TRBJ1-5; D is unclear. The receptor comes from a woman aged 40-49 years in good health. Some clones in this sample may be carry-over from other donors' samples. Input material: PBMCs. In DNA, the CDR3 is TGTGCCATCAGTGAGTCAGGACCCTCAGGTGGCAATCAGCCCCAGCATTTT. Residues: CAISESGPSGGNQPQHF.